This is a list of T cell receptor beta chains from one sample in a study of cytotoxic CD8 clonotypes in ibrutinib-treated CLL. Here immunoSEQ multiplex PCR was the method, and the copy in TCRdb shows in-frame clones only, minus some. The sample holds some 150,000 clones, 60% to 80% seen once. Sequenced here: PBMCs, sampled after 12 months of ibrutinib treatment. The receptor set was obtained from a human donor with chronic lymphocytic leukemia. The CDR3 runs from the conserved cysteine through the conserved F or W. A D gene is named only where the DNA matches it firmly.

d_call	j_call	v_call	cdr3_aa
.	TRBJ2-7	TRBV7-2	CASSLQQGSIEQYF
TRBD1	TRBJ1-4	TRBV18	CASSPLDREDEKLFF
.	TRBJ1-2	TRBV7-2	CASSPRAADNYGYTF
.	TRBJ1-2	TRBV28	CASRPMSVRGYTF
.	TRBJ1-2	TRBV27	CASSLEPLGDYGYTF
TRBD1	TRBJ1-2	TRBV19	CASSIGGQANYGYTF
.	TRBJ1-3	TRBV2	CASRRGDNSGNTIYF
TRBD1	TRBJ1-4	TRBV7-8	CASSLVGTGGNEKLFF
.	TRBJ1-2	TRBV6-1	CASSERTGYGYTF
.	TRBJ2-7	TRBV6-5	CASKPEGFYEQYF
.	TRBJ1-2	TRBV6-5	CASRGDYGYTF
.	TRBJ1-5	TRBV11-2	CASSPTRDQPQHF
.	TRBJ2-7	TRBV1	CTSSQQAVYEQYF
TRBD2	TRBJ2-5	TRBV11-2	CASSRTSGGQETQYF